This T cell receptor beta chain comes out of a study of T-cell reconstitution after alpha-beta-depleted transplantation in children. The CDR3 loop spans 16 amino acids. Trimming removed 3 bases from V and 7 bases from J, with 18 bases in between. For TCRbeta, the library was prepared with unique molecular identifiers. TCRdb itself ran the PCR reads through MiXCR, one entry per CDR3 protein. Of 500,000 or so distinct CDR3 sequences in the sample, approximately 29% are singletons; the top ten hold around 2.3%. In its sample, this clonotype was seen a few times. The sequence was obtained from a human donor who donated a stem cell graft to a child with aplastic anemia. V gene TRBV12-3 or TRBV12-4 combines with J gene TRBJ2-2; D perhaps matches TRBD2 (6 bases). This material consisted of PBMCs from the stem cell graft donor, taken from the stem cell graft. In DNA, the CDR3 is TGTGCCAGCAGTTTTGCTTCCGGGAGCCTGGTCGGGGAGCTGTTTTTT. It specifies CASSFASGSLVGELFF.